This T cell receptor (beta chain) is drawn from a study of shared clonotypes between healthy human individuals. Sequencing used immunoSEQ multiplex PCR; TCRdb keeps in-frame clones, though not all of them. The sample carries some 2.3 million clones, approximately 93% recorded once. Germline V lookup: CDR1 LNHDA, CDR2 SQIVND (reference sequence). Between the trimmed V and J ends, which lost 5 bases and 4 bases, there was a span of 13 bases. The CDR3 is 14 amino acids. Sequencing input: naive CD4+ T cells from PBMCs. Subset defined: CD45RA+ positively selected. The receptor's source is a man aged 18-30 years in good health. Some clones in this sample may be carry-over from other donors' samples. The chain links TRBV19 to TRBJ2-3; unclear D gene. The CDR3 DNA reads as TGTGCCAGTAGTCCCCCAAACTTGCCAGATACGCAGTATTTT. Translated, it gives CASSPPNLPDTQYF.